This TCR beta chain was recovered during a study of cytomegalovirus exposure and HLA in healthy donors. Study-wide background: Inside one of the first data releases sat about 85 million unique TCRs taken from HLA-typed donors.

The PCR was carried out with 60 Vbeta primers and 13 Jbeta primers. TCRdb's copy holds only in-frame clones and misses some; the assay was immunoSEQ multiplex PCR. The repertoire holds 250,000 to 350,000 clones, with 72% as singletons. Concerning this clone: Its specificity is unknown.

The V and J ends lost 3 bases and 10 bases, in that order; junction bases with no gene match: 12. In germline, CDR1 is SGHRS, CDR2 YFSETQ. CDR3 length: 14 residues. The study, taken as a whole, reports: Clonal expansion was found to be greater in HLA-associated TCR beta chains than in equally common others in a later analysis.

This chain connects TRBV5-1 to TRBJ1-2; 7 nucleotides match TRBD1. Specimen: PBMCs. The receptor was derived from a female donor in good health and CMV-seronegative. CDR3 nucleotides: TGCGCCAGCAGCTCGACCGGGACAGAGAGGAACTACACCTTC. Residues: CASSSTGTERNYTF.